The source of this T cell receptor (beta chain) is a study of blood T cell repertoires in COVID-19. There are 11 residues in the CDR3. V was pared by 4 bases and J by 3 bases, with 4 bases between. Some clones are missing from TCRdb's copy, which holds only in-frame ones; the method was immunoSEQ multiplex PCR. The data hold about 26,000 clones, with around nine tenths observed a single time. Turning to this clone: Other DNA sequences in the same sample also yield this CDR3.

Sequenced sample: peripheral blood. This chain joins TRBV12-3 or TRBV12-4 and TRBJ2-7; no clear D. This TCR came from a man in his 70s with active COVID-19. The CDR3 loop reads CASSSFYEQYF. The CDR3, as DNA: TGTGCCAGCAGTTCCTTCTACGAGCAGTACTTC.